This T cell receptor beta chain was retrieved from a study of T cell clonality in common variable immunodeficiency. Study-level findings and limits: Compared with healthy controls, CVID subjects showed increased TCRbeta clonality, mostly in about a third. Fewer TCRbeta clones were shared among CVID subjects than controls. In common variable immunodeficiency, TCR beta chains reportedly carried fewer deletions and N-nucleotide insertions.

The CDR3 is made up of 16 amino acids. The junction had 9 bases not matched to a gene; V was cut back by 2 bases and J by 4 bases. In germline, CDR1 is SGHRS, CDR2 YFSETQ. Produced via immunoSEQ multiplex PCR; TCRdb's table is partial and in-frame only. The repertoire consists of some 45,000 clones, none detected only once. This clone has ten or more counts. As yet, its antigen is unknown. The CDR3 goes on 3 residues after the read ends, and that part is filled in from the germline J gene. Sequencing input: peripheral blood mononuclear cells. The sequence was obtained from a person aged 18 to 75 in good health. This chain uses TRBV5-1 with TRBJ2-5; 9 bases fit TRBD1. CDR3 sequence reads: CASSFTGGAIGETQYF. Partial CDR3 DNA: TGCGCCAGCAGCTTTACAGGGGGCGCGATTGGAGAGACC.